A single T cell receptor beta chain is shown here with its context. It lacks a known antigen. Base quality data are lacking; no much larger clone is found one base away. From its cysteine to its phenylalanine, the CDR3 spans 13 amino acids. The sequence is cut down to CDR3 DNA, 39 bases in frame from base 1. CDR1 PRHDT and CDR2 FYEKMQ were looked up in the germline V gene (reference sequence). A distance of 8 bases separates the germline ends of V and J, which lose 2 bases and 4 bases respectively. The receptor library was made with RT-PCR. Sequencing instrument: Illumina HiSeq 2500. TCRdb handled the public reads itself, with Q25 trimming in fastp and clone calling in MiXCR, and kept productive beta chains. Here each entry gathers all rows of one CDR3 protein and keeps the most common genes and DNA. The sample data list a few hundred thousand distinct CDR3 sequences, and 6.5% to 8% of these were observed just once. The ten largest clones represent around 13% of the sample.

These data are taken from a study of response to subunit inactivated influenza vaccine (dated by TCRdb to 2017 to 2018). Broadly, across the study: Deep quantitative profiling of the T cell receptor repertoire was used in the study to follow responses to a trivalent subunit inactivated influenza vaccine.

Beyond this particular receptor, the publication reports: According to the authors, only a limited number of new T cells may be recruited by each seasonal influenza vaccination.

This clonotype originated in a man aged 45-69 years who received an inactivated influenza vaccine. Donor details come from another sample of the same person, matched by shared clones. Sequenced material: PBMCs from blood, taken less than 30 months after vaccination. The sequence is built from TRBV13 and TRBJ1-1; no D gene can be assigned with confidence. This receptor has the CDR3 CASSLMSTTEAFF. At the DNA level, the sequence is TGTGCCAGCAGCTTAATGTCTACCACTGAAGCTTTCTTT.